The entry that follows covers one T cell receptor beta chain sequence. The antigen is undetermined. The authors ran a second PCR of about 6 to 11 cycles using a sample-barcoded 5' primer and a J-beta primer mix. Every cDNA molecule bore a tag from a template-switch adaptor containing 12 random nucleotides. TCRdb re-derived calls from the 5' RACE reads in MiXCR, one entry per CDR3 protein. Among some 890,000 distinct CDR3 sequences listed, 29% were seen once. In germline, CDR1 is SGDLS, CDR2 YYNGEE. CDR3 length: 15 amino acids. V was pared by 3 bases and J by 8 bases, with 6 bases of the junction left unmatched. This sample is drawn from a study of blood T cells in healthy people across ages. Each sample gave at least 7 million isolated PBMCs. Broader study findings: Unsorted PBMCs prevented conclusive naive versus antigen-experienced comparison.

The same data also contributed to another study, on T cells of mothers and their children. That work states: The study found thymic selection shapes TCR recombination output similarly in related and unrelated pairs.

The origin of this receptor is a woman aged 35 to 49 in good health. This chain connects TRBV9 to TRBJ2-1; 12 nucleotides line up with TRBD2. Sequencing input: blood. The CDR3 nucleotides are TGTGCCAGCAGCGCCACTAGCGGGGGGACCGATGAGCAGTTCTTC. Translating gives CASSATSGGTDEQFF.